Listed below are T cell receptor beta chains from one sample, sequenced in a study of beta chain features in type 1 diabetes. The method was immunoSEQ multiplex PCR; TCRdb's version includes in-frame clones alone and lacks a portion of them. Of about 900,000 clones in the sample, about a sixth were seen once. Sequenced: naive CD4+ T cells from blood. Receptor source: a woman under 30 in good health. CDR3s include the opening cysteine and the closing phenylalanine or tryptophan. The D gene is left open where the match is weak. Some rows mark clone size as missing; the rest say once, few, many or name a class of expanded clone.

d_gene | j_gene | abundance | v_gene | CDR3nt | CDR3aa
. | TRBJ2-7 | . | TRBV11-1 | TGTGCCAGCAGCTTAGTCGTCAACGAGCAGTACTTC | CASSLVVNEQYF
. | TRBJ2-2 | few | TRBV19 | TGTGCCACAACAGAAGGGGGAGTAGGGACCGGGGAGCTGTTTTTT | CATTEGGVGTGELFF
. | TRBJ2-3 | . | TRBV28 | TGTGCCACCCTCCGAGGGGGTAGCGGCACAGATACGCAGTATTTT | CATLRGGSGTDTQYF
TRBD1 | TRBJ1-1 | . | TRBV2 | TGTGCCAGCAGTAGTGACAGGGGCACTGAAGCTTTCTTT | CASSSDRGTEAFF
TRBD2 | TRBJ2-1 | few | TRBV7-3 | TGTGCCAGCGGAGCGGGAGGTTCCTACAATGAGCAGTTCTTC | CASGAGGSYNEQFF
. | TRBJ2-7 | few | TRBV19 | TGTGCCAGTAGTCCCCGTGGGGCGCGGGACTCCTACGAGCAGTACTTC | CASSPRGARDSYEQYF
. | TRBJ1-5 | few | TRBV28 | TGTGCCAGCAGTTTGGGCCGGTCCCAGCCCCAGCATTTT | CASSLGRSQPQHF
. | TRBJ1-1 | few | TRBV7-9 | TGTGCCAGCAGCTTACTTGCAGGGGCGTTTTGGGAAAACACTGAAGCTTTCTTT | CASSLLAGAFWENTEAFF
. | TRBJ2-1 | . | TRBV6-5 | TGTGCCAGCAGTTACCGGGGGCAAAGCTACAATGAGCAGTTCTTC | CASSYRGQSYNEQFF
. | TRBJ1-2 | once | TRBV5-8 | TGTGCCAGCAGGTGGGGATCGGGCGGCTACACCTTC | CASRWGSGGYTF
. | TRBJ2-1 | few | TRBV18 | TGTGCCAGCTCACTCAGGGGGGGGTACAATGAGCAGTTCTTC | CASSLRGGYNEQFF
. | TRBJ2-2 | . | TRBV18 | TGTGCCAGCTCACCAGGCCCTCCCGCAGACACCGGGGAGCTGTTTTTT | CASSPGPPADTGELFF
TRBD2 | TRBJ2-2 | few | TRBV5-1 | TGCGCCAGCAGCCAGGGGCTGGCGGGAGGTACCGGGGAGCTGTTTTTT | CASSQGLAGGTGELFF
TRBD1 | TRBJ1-3 | . | TRBV27 | TGTGCCAGCAGTTCCGGGACAGCTGGAAACACCATATATTTT | CASSSGTAGNTIYF
TRBD2 | TRBJ2-1 | few | TRBV6-5 | TGTGCCAGCAGTTCAATGATGACTAGCGGGAACAATGAGCAGTTCTTC | CASSSMMTSGNNEQFF
. | TRBJ2-7 | few | TRBV27 | TGTGCCAGCAGTTCGTCGACAGGCCCCCGCTACGAGCAGTACTTC | CASSSSTGPRYEQYF
TRBD1 | TRBJ1-2 | few | TRBV5-1 | TGCGCCAGCAGCTTGGAGGTGGGACAGTCATCCGGCTACACCTTC | CASSLEVGQSSGYTF
TRBD2 | TRBJ2-7 | few | TRBV11-1 | TGTGCCAGCAGCTTTGGCGGGAGGGCATACGAGCAGTACTTC | CASSFGGRAYEQYF
TRBD1 | TRBJ2-7 | few | TRBV5-5 | TGTGCCAGCAGCCCCACTTTATCGACAGGGTTGAACGAGCAGTACTTC | CASSPTLSTGLNEQYF
TRBD1 | TRBJ1-2 | . | TRBV28 | TGTGCCAGCACATCGACAGGGGCCCCCGGCTACACCTTC | CASTSTGAPGYTF
. | TRBJ1-5 | . | TRBV6-1 | TGTGCCAGCAGTGAAGCTGGACCGACCCAGCCCCAGCATTTT | CASSEAGPTQPQHF
. | TRBJ1-2 | few | TRBV6-6 | TGTGCCGTAGAGACAGGCTTCTATGGCTACACCTTC | CAVETGFYGYTF
. | TRBJ2-2 | . | TRBV7-3 | TGTGCCAGCAGCGCTCGTTCGGGTACGAACACCGGGGAGCTGTTTTTT | CASSARSGTNTGELFF
TRBD2 | TRBJ2-1 | . | TRBV28 | TGTGCCAGCAGCATACTAGCGGGAGGGCCCAATGAGCAGTTCTTC | CASSILAGGPNEQFF
. | TRBJ2-5 | . | TRBV2 | TGTGCCAGCTGCACAGATGAGACCCAGTACTTC | CASCTDETQYF
TRBD1 | TRBJ1-5 | few | TRBV27 | TGTGCCAGCAGTGGACAGGGAGGCAATCAGCCCCAGCATTTT | CASSGQGGNQPQHF
TRBD2 | TRBJ2-5 | few | TRBV14 | TGTGCCAGCAGCCGGCCCGGGACTAGCGGGAGTGAGACCCAGTACTTC | CASSRPGTSGSETQYF
. | TRBJ2-3 | few | TRBV5-4 | TGTGCCAGCAGCTTGGCCGGTTCCGATACGCAGTATTTT | CASSLAGSDTQYF
TRBD2 | TRBJ2-3 | . | TRBV10-3 | TGTGCCATCAGTGAGAGGCGGGAGCTAGATACGCAGTATTTT | CAISERRELDTQYF
. | TRBJ2-7 | few | TRBV5-4 | TGTGCCAGCAGCTTGGAGTTCGACGAGCAGTACTTC | CASSLEFDEQYF
. | TRBJ2-1 | . | TRBV14 | TGTGCCAGCAGCCAAGATTCGCACACCCGGCTCGACAATGAGCAGTTCTTC | CASSQDSHTRLDNEQFF
. | TRBJ2-1 | . | TRBV2 | TGTGCCAGCAATATCGACAATGAGCAGTTCTTC | CASNIDNEQFF
. | TRBJ2-2 | few | TRBV18 | TGTGCCAGCTCACCAACTTGGGGGACCGGGGAGCTGTTTTTT | CASSPTWGTGELFF
. | TRBJ2-2 | . | TRBV4-2 | TGTGCCAGCAGTCAAGAGAGGTTCGGGAAGAACACCGGGGAGCTGTTTTTT | CASSQERFGKNTGELFF
. | TRBJ2-7 | . | TRBV5-6 | TGTGCCAGCAGCTTGCTCAGGTTGGGTGGCTACGAGCAGTACTTC | CASSLLRLGGYEQYF
TRBD2 | TRBJ2-7 | . | TRBV7-2 | TGTGCCAGCAGCCCCATAGCGGGGTCCTACGAGCAGTACTTC | CASSPIAGSYEQYF
TRBD1 | TRBJ1-2 | . | TRBV5-6 | TGTGCCAGCAGCTTGGCCCGGACAGGGAGGATTACAGAGGGCTACACCTTC | CASSLARTGRITEGYTF
. | TRBJ2-1 | few | TRBV4-2 | TGTGCCACCAGGACTAAGAACTACAATGAGCAGTTCTTC | CATRTKNYNEQFF
. | TRBJ2-1 | few | TRBV4-3 | TGCGCCAGCAGCCAAGATATTGGTAGGGGTAATGAGCAGTTCTTC | CASSQDIGRGNEQFF
TRBD1 | TRBJ2-2 | few | TRBV11-2 | TGTGCCAGCAGCGGACAGGGGACCACCGGGGAGCTGTTTTTT | CASSGQGTTGELFF
TRBD2 | TRBJ2-7 | . | TRBV6-5 | TGTGCCAGCAGTTACTCTCTAGCGGGAGCTTACGAGCAGTACTTC | CASSYSLAGAYEQYF
. | TRBJ2-2 | . | TRBV10-2 | TGCGCCAGCAGTGAGCAGGGGATCGGGGAGCTGTTTTTT | CASSEQGIGELFF
. | TRBJ2-1 | . | TRBV7-2 | TGTGCCAGCAGCCCCTACTTGAGCTCCTACAATGAGCAGTTCTTC | CASSPYLSSYNEQFF
. | TRBJ2-3 | . | TRBV9 | TGTGCCAGCAGCGTAGAATTCCCATGGGATACGCAGTATTTT | CASSVEFPWDTQYF
. | TRBJ1-2 | few | TRBV11-2 | TGTGCCAGCAGCCCGCTCAGGGATACCAACTATGGCTACACCTTC | CASSPLRDTNYGYTF
. | TRBJ2-7 | few | TRBV7-2 | TGTGCCAGCAGCCCTTCCCCGGAAGAGCAGTACTTC | CASSPSPEEQYF
. | TRBJ1-2 | few | TRBV9 | TGTGCCAGCAGCCCCAACCCAGGGGCCTCCTATGGCTACACCTTC | CASSPNPGASYGYTF
. | TRBJ2-5 | . | TRBV15 | TGTGCCACCAGCAGAGACCCAGGCGGGGAGACCCAGTACTTC | CATSRDPGGETQYF
TRBD2 | TRBJ2-3 | few | TRBV29-1 | TGCAGCGTTGGCAAGGGACTAGCGGGAGGGCCTAGCACAGATACGCAGTATTTT | CSVGKGLAGGPSTDTQYF
. | TRBJ2-1 | few | TRBV5-4 | TGTGCCAGCAGCTTTCCCGGGCCAGCGGGCGTCTACAATGAGCAGTTCTTC | CASSFPGPAGVYNEQFF
TRBD2 | TRBJ2-1 | once | TRBV9 | TGTGCCAGCGGATTCCTCCCTACTCGGACTAGCGCTTTTAAACGGTTCTTC | CASGFLPTRTSAFKRFF
. | TRBJ2-3 | . | TRBV18 | TGTGCCAGCTCACCACGACTTGATACGCAGTATTTT | CASSPRLDTQYF
TRBD1 | TRBJ2-7 | few | TRBV6-6 | TGTGCCAGCAGTCGGACAGGGGTCGAGCAGTACTTC | CASSRTGVEQYF
. | TRBJ1-2 | few | TRBV7-3 | TGTGCCAGCAGCCCCGGGACTGGCTATGGCTACACCTTC | CASSPGTGYGYTF
. | TRBJ2-7 | . | TRBV5-4 | TGTGCCAGCAGCTACGACGGACCCGCTGGGCAGTACTTC | CASSYDGPAGQYF
TRBD1 | TRBJ2-7 | few | TRBV18 | TGTGCCAGCTCACTCTCAACCGGGACAGGGCACTACGAGCAGTACTTC | CASSLSTGTGHYEQYF
. | TRBJ2-3 | few | TRBV6-5 | TGTGCCAGCAGTTACAACACAGATACGCAGTATTTT | CASSYNTDTQYF